The rows below give T cell receptor beta chains drawn from one sample of a study of blood T cell repertoires in COVID-19. Sequencing used immunoSEQ multiplex PCR; TCRdb keeps in-frame clones, though not all of them. The data hold 40,000 to 55,000 clones, with 83% observed a single time. Material for sequencing was peripheral blood. The receptors stem from a middle-aged man with acute or convalescent COVID-19. CDR3s include the opening cysteine and the closing phenylalanine or tryptophan. D genes are given only for firm matches. Expanded clones are given a class, and other clones once, few, many or no size at all.

size	V	D	J	CDR3	DNA
.	TRBV28	.	TRBJ1-5	CASSLGVQPQHF	TGTGCCAGCAGTTTAGGAGTCCAGCCCCAGCATTTT
.	TRBV3-1/TRBV3-2	.	TRBJ2-1	CASSLSGNEQFF	TGTGCCAGCAGCCTCTCGGGGAATGAGCAGTTCTTC
.	TRBV30	.	TRBJ1-3	CAWIVSSGNTIYF	TGTGCCTGGATCGTCTCCTCTGGAAACACCATATATTTT
few	TRBV5-1	TRBD1	TRBJ2-2	CASSLRTGLRPGELFF	TGCGCCAGCAGCCTCAGGACAGGGCTTCGGCCCGGGGAGCTGTTTTTT
.	TRBV5-1	TRBD1	TRBJ1-1	CASMRQGAANTEAFF	TGCGCCAGCATGAGACAGGGGGCGGCGAACACTGAAGCTTTCTTT
.	TRBV15	.	TRBJ1-1	CATSSQSGFGEAFF	TGTGCCACCAGCAGCCAGAGCGGGTTCGGTGAAGCTTTCTTT
.	TRBV9	.	TRBJ2-5	CASSVHFSVGETQYF	TGTGCCAGCAGCGTTCATTTTAGTGTCGGAGAGACCCAGTACTTC
.	TRBV10-1	.	TRBJ2-2	CPSSRGGAGELFF	TGCCCCAGCAGTCGAGGGGGGGCCGGGGAGCTGTTTTTT
.	TRBV7-2	.	TRBJ2-3	CASSLSDLSTDTQYF	TGTGCCAGCAGCTTAAGCGATCTCAGCACAGATACGCAGTATTTT
.	TRBV12-3/TRBV12-4	.	TRBJ2-3	CASSFERRDTQYF	TGTGCCAGCAGTTTCGAGAGGAGAGATACGCAGTATTTT
.	TRBV7-9	.	TRBJ1-2	CASSRGHPPASNYGYTF	TGTGCCAGCAGCCGGGGACATCCCCCGGCTTCTAACTATGGCTACACCTTC
.	TRBV30	.	TRBJ1-6	CACDFVSTSYNSPLHF	TGTGCCTGCGACTTTGTGTCGACCTCCTATAATTCACCCCTCCACTTT
.	TRBV7-8	TRBD2	TRBJ2-2	CASSFVAGNTGELFF	TGTGCCAGCAGCTTCGTAGCGGGGAACACCGGGGAGCTGTTTTTT
.	TRBV30	TRBD2	TRBJ2-7	CAWGGLAGVYEQYF	TGTGCCTGGGGCGGACTAGCGGGAGTCTACGAGCAGTACTTC
.	TRBV7-9	.	TRBJ2-5	CASSLTPPGETQYF	TGTGCCAGCAGCCTAACCCCACCGGGGGAGACCCAGTACTTC
.	TRBV19	.	TRBJ2-3	CASSPRTDTQYF	TGTGCCAGTAGTCCGCGAACAGATACGCAGTATTTT